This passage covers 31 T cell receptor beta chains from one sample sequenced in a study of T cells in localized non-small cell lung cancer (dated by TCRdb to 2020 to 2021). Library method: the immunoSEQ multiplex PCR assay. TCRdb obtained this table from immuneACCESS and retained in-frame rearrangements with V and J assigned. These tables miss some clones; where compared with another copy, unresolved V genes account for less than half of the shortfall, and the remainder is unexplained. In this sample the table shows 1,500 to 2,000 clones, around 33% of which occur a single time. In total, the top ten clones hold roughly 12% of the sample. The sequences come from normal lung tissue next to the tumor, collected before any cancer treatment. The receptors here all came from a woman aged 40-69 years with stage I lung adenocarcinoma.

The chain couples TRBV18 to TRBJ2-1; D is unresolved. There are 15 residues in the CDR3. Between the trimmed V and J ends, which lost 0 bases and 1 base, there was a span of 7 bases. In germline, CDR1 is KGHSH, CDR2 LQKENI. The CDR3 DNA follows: TGTGCCAGCTCACCACCCCTAGATTCCTACAATGAGCAGTTCTTC. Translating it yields CASSPPLDSYNEQFF. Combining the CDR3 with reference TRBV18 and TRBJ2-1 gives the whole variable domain NAGVMQNPRHLVRRRGQEARLRCSPMKGHSHVYWYRQLPEEGLKFMVYLQKENIIDESGMPKERFSAEFPKEGPSILRIQQVVRGDSAAYFCASSPPLDSYNEQFFGPGTRLTVL.

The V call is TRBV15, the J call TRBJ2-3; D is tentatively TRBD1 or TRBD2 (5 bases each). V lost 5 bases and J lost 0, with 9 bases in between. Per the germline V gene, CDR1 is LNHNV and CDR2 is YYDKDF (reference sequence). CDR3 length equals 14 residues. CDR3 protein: CATSWGSSTDTQYF. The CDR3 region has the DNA TGTGCCACCAGCTGGGGGTCTAGCACAGATACGCAGTATTTT.

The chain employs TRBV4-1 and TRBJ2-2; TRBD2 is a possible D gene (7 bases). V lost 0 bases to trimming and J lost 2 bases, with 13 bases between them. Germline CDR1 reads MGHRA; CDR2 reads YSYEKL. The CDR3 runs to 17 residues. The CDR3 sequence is CASSQESGGLNTGELFF. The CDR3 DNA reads TGCGCCAGCAGCCAAGAGTCGGGGGGCTTAAACACCGGGGAGCTGTTTTTT.

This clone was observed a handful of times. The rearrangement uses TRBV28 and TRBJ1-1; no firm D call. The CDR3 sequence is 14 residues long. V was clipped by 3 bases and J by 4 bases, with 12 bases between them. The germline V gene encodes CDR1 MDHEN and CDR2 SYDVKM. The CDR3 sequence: CASSFDGGVTEAFF. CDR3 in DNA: TGTGCCAGCAGTTTTGACGGCGGGGTCACTGAAGCTTTCTTT.

The DNA of the CDR3 is TGTGCCTGGAGAGAAAGGATCTTAAAGCGGGACAGGGGTTCCTACAATGAGCAGTTCTTC. This translates into CAWRERILKRDRGSYNEQFF. The chain employs TRBV30 and TRBJ2-1; 10 bases are shared with TRBD1. V gave up 3 bases and J gave up 1 base; unmatched junction bases: 18. This CDR3 is built from 20 residues. Germline values: CDR1 GTSNPN, CDR2 SVGIG (reference sequence). The complete variable domain, with remaining parts taken from reference TRBV30 and TRBJ2-1, reads SQTIHQWPATLVQPVGSPLSLECTVEGTSNPNLYWYRQAAGRGLQLLFYSVGIGQISSEVPQNLSASRPQDRQFILSSKKLLLSDSGFYLCAWRERILKRDRGSYNEQFFGPGTRLTVL.

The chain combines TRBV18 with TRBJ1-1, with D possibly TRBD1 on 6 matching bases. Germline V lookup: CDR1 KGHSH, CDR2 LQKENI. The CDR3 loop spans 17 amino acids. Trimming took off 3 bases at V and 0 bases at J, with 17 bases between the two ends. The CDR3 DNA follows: TGTGCCAGCTCACCCAGTGGAGGGGGACCCCTGAACACTGAAGCTTTCTTT. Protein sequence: CASSPSGGGPLNTEAFF.

CDR3 protein: CASSPLQGGTNEKLFF. The CDR3 DNA sequence: TGTGCCAGCTCACCCCTCCAGGGAGGAACTAATGAAAAACTGTTTTTT. The chain uses TRBV18 and TRBJ1-4, with D possibly TRBD1 on 5 matching bases. The germline V gene has CDR1 KGHSH and CDR2 LQKENI. Deletions cut 3 bases from V and 1 base from J, with 12 bases between. This CDR3 is built from 16 residues. Full variable domain (rest looked up from reference TRBV18 and TRBJ1-4): NAGVMQNPRHLVRRRGQEARLRCSPMKGHSHVYWYRQLPEEGLKFMVYLQKENIIDESGMPKERFSAEFPKEGPSILRIQQVVRGDSAAYFCASSPLQGGTNEKLFFGSGTQLSVL.

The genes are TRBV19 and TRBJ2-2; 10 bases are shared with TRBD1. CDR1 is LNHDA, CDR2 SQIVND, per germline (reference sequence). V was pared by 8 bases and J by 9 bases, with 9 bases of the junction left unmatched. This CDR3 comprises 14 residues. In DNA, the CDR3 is TGTGCCAGTTACTTCGGGACAGGGGTACGGGAGCTGTTTTTT. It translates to CASYFGTGVRELFF. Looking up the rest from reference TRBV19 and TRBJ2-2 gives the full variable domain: DGGITQSPKYLFRKEGQNVTLSCEQNLNHDAMYWYRQDPGQGLRLIYYSQIVNDFQKGDIAEGYSVSREKKESFPLTVTSAQKNPTAFYLCASYFGTGVRELFFGEGSRLTVL.

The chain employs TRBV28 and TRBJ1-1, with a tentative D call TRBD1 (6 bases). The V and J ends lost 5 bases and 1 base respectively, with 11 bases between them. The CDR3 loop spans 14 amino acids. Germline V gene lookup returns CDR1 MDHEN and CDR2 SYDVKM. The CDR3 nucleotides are TGTGCCAGCAGTCCCTGGACAGCGAACACTGAAGCTTTCTTT. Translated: CASSPWTANTEAFF.

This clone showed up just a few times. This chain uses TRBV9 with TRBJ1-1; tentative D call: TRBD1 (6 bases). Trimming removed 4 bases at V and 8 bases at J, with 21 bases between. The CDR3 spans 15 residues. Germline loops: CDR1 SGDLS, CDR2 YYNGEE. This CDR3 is CASSFSQGSRGEAFF. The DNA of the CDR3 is TGTGCCAGCAGCTTTAGCCAGGGGTCCAGAGGCGAAGCTTTCTTT.

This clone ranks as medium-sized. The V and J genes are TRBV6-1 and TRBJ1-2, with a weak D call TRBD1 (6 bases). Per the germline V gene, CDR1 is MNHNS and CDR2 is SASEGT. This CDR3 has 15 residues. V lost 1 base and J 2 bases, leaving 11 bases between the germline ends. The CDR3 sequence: CASSEDRAGNYGYTF. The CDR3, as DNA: TGTGCCAGCAGTGAAGACAGGGCGGGCAACTATGGCTACACCTTC.

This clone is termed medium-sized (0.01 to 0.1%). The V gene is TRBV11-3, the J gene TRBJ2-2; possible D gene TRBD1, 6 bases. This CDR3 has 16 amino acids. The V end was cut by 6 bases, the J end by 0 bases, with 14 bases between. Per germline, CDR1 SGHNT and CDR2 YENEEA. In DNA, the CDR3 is TGTGCCAGCAGTAGGGGGACAACTTCGAACACCGGGGAGCTGTTTTTT. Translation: CASSRGTTSNTGELFF.

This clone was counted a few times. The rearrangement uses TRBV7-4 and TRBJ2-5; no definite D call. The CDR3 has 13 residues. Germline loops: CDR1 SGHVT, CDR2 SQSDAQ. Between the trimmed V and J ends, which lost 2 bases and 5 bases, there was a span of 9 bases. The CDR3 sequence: CASSLMAAETQYF. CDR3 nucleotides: TGTGCCAGCAGCTTAATGGCGGCGGAGACCCAGTACTTC.

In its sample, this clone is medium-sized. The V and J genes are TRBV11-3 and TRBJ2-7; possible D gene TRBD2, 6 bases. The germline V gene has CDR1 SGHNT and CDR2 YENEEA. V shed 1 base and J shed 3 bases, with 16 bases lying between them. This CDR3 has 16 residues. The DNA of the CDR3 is TGTGCCAGCAGCTTAGTTTCCGGGAGTAGTGGCTACGAGCAGTACTTC. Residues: CASSLVSGSSGYEQYF.

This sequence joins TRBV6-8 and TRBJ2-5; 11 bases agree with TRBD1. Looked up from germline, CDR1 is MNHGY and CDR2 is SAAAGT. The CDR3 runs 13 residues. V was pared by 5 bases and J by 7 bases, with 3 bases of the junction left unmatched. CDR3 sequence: CASSGDRGGTQYF. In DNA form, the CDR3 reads TGTGCCAGCAGTGGGGACAGGGGGGGGACCCAGTACTTC.

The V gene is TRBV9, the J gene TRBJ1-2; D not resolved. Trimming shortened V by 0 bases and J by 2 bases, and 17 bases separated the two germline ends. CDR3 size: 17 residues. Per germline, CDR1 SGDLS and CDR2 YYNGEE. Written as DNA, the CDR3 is TGTGCCAGCAGCGTAGTTGCCGGAGAGGGAAGCAACTATGGCTACACCTTC. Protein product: CASSVVAGEGSNYGYTF.

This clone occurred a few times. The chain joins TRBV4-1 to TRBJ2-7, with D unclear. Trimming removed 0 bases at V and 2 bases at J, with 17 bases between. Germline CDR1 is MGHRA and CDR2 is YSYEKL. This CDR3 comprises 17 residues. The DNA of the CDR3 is TGCGCCAGCAGCCAAGATCTACCGCCAAACAGACCCTACGAGCAGTACTTC. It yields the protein CASSQDLPPNRPYEQYF.

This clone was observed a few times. The CDR3 region has the DNA TGTGCCAGCAGCGTAGGAAGTCGGCTCGGCGGTGGCTACACCTTC. This translates into CASSVGSRLGGGYTF. J is TRBJ1-2 and V is TRBV9; the D is unclear. Germline V lookup: CDR1 SGDLS, CDR2 YYNGEE. The CDR3 runs to 15 residues. V was clipped by 0 bases and J by 7 bases, with 16 bases between them.

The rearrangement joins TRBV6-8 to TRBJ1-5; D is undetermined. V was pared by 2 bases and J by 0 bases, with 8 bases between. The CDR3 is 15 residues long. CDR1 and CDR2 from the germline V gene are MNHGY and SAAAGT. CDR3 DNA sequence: TGTGCCAGCAGTTACCTTCAGGATAGCAATCAGCCCCAGCATTTT. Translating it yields CASSYLQDSNQPQHF.

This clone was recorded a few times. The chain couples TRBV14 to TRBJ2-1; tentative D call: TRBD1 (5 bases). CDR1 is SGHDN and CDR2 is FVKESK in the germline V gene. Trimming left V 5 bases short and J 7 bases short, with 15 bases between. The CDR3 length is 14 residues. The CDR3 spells CASSGASRVNEQFF. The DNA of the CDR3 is TGTGCCAGCAGCGGGGCATCCCGAGTAAATGAGCAGTTCTTC.

The DNA of the CDR3 is TGTGCCAGCAGCCAAGAGGTTCGGGTAGCCGGGGAGCTGTTTTTT. Translating it yields CASSQEVRVAGELFF. This chain uses TRBV14 with TRBJ2-2; D remains unclear. Germline-derived CDR1 and CDR2 are SGHDN and FVKESK. With 0 bases removed from V and 6 bases from J, the gap between germline ends came to 11 bases. The CDR3 is 15 residues long. The variable domain in full, completed from reference TRBV14 and TRBJ2-2, reads EAGVTQFPSHSVIEKGQTVTLRCDPISGHDNLYWYRRVMGKEIKFLLHFVKESKQDESGMPNNRFLAERTGGTYSTLKVQPAELEDSGVYFCASSQEVRVAGELFFGEGSRLTVL.

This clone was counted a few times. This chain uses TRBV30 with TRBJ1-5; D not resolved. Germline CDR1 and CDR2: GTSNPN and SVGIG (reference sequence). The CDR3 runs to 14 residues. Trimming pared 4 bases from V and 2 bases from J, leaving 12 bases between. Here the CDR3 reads CAWMGGQGNQPQHF. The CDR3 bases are TGTGCCTGGATGGGCGGGCAGGGCAATCAGCCCCAGCATTTT.

In DNA form, the CDR3 reads TGTGCCAGCACCCTTGGAACCGCTAACTATGGCTACACCTTC. Its translation is CASTLGTANYGYTF. The gene calls are TRBV12-5 and TRBJ1-2; D gene unclear. CDR1 is LGHNT and CDR2 is FRNRAP in the germline V gene. The CDR3 has 14 residues.

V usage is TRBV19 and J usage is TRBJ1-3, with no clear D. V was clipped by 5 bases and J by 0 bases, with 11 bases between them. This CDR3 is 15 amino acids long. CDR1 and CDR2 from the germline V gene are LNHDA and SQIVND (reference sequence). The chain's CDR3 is CASSADLISGNTIYF. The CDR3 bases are TGTGCCAGTAGTGCGGACCTTATCTCTGGAAACACCATATATTTT. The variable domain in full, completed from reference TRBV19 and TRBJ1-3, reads DGGITQSPKYLFRKEGQNVTLSCEQNLNHDAMYWYRQDPGQGLRLIYYSQIVNDFQKGDIAEGYSVSREKKESFPLTVTSAQKNPTAFYLCASSADLISGNTIYFGEGSWLTVV.

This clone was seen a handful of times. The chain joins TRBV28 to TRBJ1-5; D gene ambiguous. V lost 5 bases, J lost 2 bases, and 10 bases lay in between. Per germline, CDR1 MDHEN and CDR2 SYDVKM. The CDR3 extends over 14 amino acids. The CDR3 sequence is CASSPLVGNQPQHF. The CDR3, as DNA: TGTGCCAGCAGTCCATTGGTGGGCAATCAGCCCCAGCATTTT.

This chain's CDR3 is CASSESAGALYEQYF. As DNA, the CDR3 is TGCGCCAGCAGTGAATCAGCGGGAGCGCTCTACGAGCAGTACTTC. The rearrangement links TRBV10-2 to TRBJ2-7; 8 bases are shared with TRBD2. Germline loops: CDR1 WSHSY, CDR2 SAAADI. The V and J ends lost 3 bases and 3 bases, in that order; junction bases with no gene match: 7. The CDR3 is 15 amino acids.

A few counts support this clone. The CDR3 region has the DNA TGTGCCAGCCATTCTACTAGCGGGGTGTACAATGAGCAGTTCTTC. This gives the protein CASHSTSGVYNEQFF. The chain combines TRBV6-8 with TRBJ2-1; 10 positions agree with TRBD2. This CDR3 is 15 amino acids long. V lost 8 bases, J lost 4 bases, and 8 bases stayed unmatched. The germline V gene has CDR1 MNHGY and CDR2 SAAAGT.

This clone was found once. CDR3 amino acids: CASSPRQGSNYGYTF. The CDR3 region has the DNA TGTGCCAGCTCACCCCGACAGGGGTCTAACTATGGCTACACCTTC. The chain couples TRBV18 to TRBJ1-2; 8 positions agree with TRBD1. Trimming at V came to 3 bases and at J to 0 bases, leaving 3 bases not matched to a gene. The CDR3 runs to 15 residues. CDR1 is KGHSH and CDR2 is LQKENI in the germline V gene.

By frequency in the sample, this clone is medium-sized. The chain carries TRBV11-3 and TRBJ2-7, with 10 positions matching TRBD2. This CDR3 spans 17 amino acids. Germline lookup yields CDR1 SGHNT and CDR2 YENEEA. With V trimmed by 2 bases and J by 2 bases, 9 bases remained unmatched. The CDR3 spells CASSLIRLAGATYEQYF. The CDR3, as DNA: TGTGCCAGCAGCTTAATTCGGCTAGCGGGGGCAACCTACGAGCAGTACTTC.

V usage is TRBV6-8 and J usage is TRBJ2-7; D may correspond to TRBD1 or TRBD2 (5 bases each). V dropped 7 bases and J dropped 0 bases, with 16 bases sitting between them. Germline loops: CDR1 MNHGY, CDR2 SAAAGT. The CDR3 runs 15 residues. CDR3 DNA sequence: TGTGCCAGCAAAAGGGGAGACAGCCTCTCCTACGAGCAGTACTTC. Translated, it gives CASKRGDSLSYEQYF.

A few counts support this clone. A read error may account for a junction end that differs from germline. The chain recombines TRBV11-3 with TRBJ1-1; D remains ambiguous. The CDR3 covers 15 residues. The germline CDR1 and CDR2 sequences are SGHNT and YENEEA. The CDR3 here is CTSSAQPGLNTEAFF. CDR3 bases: TGTACCAGCAGCGCGCAACCGGGATTAAACACTGAAGCTTTCTTT.